This is a list of T cell receptor beta chains from one sample in a study of blood T cell repertoires in COVID-19. Generated by immunoSEQ multiplex PCR, the TCRdb table keeps only in-frame clones and is missing some. The repertoire holds about 81,000 clones, with 91% as singletons. The sequencing sample was made of peripheral blood. These receptor sequences come from a woman aged 45-65 years in a cohort sampled during active COVID-19. The CDR3 runs from the conserved cysteine through the conserved F or W. The D gene is left open where the match is weak. Clone size is shown for a subset of rows, as once, few, many or a class of expanded clone.

NA	TRBV10-3	few	TRBJ1-1	CAISENRETEAFF	TGTGCCATCAGTGAAAACAGGGAGACTGAAGCTTTCTTT
TRBD2	TRBV18	NA	TRBJ2-1	CASSPFAPSGSIEQFF	TGTGCCAGCTCACCTTTCGCGCCTAGCGGGAGTATTGAGCAGTTCTTC
TRBD1	TRBV5-6	NA	TRBJ1-1	CASSLDDRGRTEAFF	TGTGCCAGCAGCTTGGATGACAGGGGGAGGACTGAAGCTTTCTTT
TRBD2	TRBV7-8	NA	TRBJ2-7	CASSWGTTTYEQYF	TGTGCCAGCAGCTGGGGGACTACAACCTACGAGCAGTACTTC
TRBD1	TRBV4-1	NA	TRBJ1-6	CASSQTGGMYNSPLHF	TGCGCCAGCAGCCAAACAGGGGGTATGTATAATTCACCCCTCCACTTT
TRBD1	TRBV27	NA	TRBJ2-1	CASSQLTGGGSDNEQFF	TGTGCCAGCAGTCAATTAACAGGGGGCGGGAGTGACAATGAGCAGTTCTTC
TRBD2	TRBV18	NA	TRBJ2-7	CASSPPGAGGVNEQYF	TGTGCCAGCTCACCCCCAGGAGCGGGGGGAGTCAACGAGCAGTACTTC
NA	TRBV28	NA	TRBJ1-1	CASGGPGVVDTEAFF	TGTGCCAGCGGGGGACCAGGGGTGGTGGACACTGAAGCTTTCTTT
NA	TRBV18	NA	TRBJ2-5	CASSPNFSGLAGETQYF	TGTGCCAGCTCACCGAACTTTAGCGGTCTCGCCGGTGAGACCCAGTACTTC
TRBD2	TRBV2	NA	TRBJ2-7	CASAFSGGSQYF	TGTGCCAGTGCGTTTTCGGGGGGTTCACAGTACTTC
TRBD1	TRBV2	NA	TRBJ2-2	CASSRTGGLFGELFF	TGTGCCAGCAGTAGAACAGGGGGACTCTTCGGGGAGCTGTTTTTT
NA	TRBV21-1	NA	TRBJ2-7	CASSRRNRDSSYEQYF	TGTGCCAGCAGCAGGCGAAACCGGGACAGCTCCTACGAGCAGTACTTC
TRBD2	TRBV29-1	NA	TRBJ2-3	CSVRTLAGGPYSPQYF	TGCAGCGTTCGAACACTAGCGGGGGGGCCTTACTCCCCGCAGTATTTT
TRBD2	TRBV5-4	NA	TRBJ2-5	CASSLPGLAGRETQYF	TGTGCCAGCAGCTTACCCGGACTAGCGGGAAGGGAGACCCAGTACTTC
NA	TRBV28	NA	TRBJ1-2	CASSLGGQGTNYGYTF	TGTGCCAGCAGTTTAGGCGGGCAGGGGACGAACTATGGCTACACCTTC